This T cell receptor beta chain derives from a study of cytomegalovirus exposure and HLA in healthy donors. Study at large: The 90 to 150 validation repertoires used the same platform as the 500 to 700 first-cohort repertoires, a later analysis reported. Study findings and constraints: Cytomegalovirus status was reportedly diagnosed by the classifier with high sensitivity and specificity. There were a few CMV-associated chains whose specificity for CMV antigens was confirmed in vitro.

As to this clone: The target antigen is unknown.

The germline V gene has CDR1 SGHRS and CDR2 YFSETQ. V lost 4 bases to trimming and J lost 1 base; unmatched junction nucleotides: 5. This CDR3 region has 15 residues. Clones were sequenced by immunoSEQ multiplex PCR, and TCRdb holds only the in-frame ones, with some missing. In the table there are under 200,000 clones, 80% to 90% of which are singletons. The TCR sequence derives from a woman aged 25 to 39 in good health and CMV-seronegative. The specimen was PBMCs. The gene calls are TRBV5-1 and TRBJ2-3; 8 bases agree with TRBD1. CDR3 sequence: CASSQGAGRTDTQYF. Written as DNA, the CDR3 is TGCGCCAGCAGCCAGGGGGCAGGGCGCACAGATACGCAGTATTTT.